This T cell receptor (beta chain) was observed in a study of blood T cells in healthy people across ages. Looked up from germline, CDR1 is SGDLS and CDR2 is YYNGEE. The CDR3 runs to 15 residues. The V and J ends lost 0 bases and 5 bases respectively, with 13 bases between them. Total RNA extraction produced at least 5.5 micrograms (per sample) for the study. Primed by a sample-barcoded 5' primer and a J-beta primer mix, a second PCR proceeded for roughly 7 to 12 cycles. Each cDNA molecule, via a template-switch adaptor with 12 random nucleotides, was tagged. Every sample returned 3 million or more CDR3-containing paired-end reads. TCRdb reprocessed the 5' RACE reads via MiXCR and lists one record per CDR3 protein. The sample includes about 1.7 million distinct CDR3 sequences, over 25% of them seen just once. Overall study findings and caveats: Leaving the PBMCs unsorted stopped any conclusive comparison of naive versus antigen-experienced cells.

Concerning this clonotype itself: The target antigen is unknown.

The chain links TRBV9 to TRBJ2-3, with TRBD2 as a possible D gene (5 bases). The sample taken for sequencing was blood. The receptor's source is a woman in her thirties in good health. As DNA, the CDR3 is TGTGCCAGCAGCGTAGTGGGTAGCGTCGGAGATACGCAGTATTTT. Encoded protein: CASSVVGSVGDTQYF.